These T cell receptor beta chains were read from a single sample in a study of T cells in Graves' hyperthyroidism and ophthalmopathy. TCRdb used MiXCR to reprocess the multiplex PCR reads, holding one entry per CDR3 protein. Of 350,000 to 400,000 distinct CDR3 sequences detected, about 19% appear once; the ten largest clones hold about 3.5%. The sequenced material came from blood. Receptors were obtained from a young woman with Graves' hyperthyroidism. The CDR3 runs from the conserved cysteine through the conserved F or W.

v_gene: TRBV11-2
j_gene: TRBJ1-2
CDR3aa: CASSLRQGNYGYTF

v_gene: TRBV12-3/TRBV12-4
j_gene: TRBJ1-1
CDR3aa: CASNPGPSYTEAFF

v_gene: TRBV18
j_gene: TRBJ2-5
CDR3aa: CASSPLAGNLETQYF

v_gene: TRBV2
j_gene: TRBJ2-5
CDR3aa: CASGRDRVSLWTQYF

v_gene: TRBV10-3
j_gene: TRBJ2-5
CDR3aa: CAISEDLSGGAQETQYF

v_gene: TRBV20-1
j_gene: TRBJ2-7
CDR3aa: CSARVGTYEQYF

v_gene: TRBV24-1
j_gene: TRBJ2-2
CDR3aa: CATSDPGAVTGELFF

v_gene: TRBV11-2
j_gene: TRBJ2-6
CDR3aa: CASSYGTGASSGANVLTF

v_gene: TRBV2
j_gene: TRBJ2-7
CDR3aa: CASSEGQTKNHYEQYF

v_gene: TRBV2
j_gene: TRBJ2-5
CDR3aa: CASSGVAGGRLQETQYF

v_gene: TRBV10-3
j_gene: TRBJ2-7
CDR3aa: CAISTPTGGEQYF

v_gene: TRBV28
j_gene: TRBJ2-7
CDR3aa: CASLSGTSGYEQYF

v_gene: TRBV12-3/TRBV12-4
j_gene: TRBJ1-2
CDR3aa: CASSLARGVGYTF

v_gene: TRBV30
j_gene: TRBJ1-2
CDR3aa: CAWSVRRRGSGYTF

v_gene: TRBV10-3
j_gene: TRBJ1-2
CDR3aa: CAITMTPLNYGYTF

v_gene: TRBV12-3/TRBV12-4
j_gene: TRBJ2-2
CDR3aa: CASSSRRAGELFF

v_gene: TRBV14
j_gene: TRBJ1-1
CDR3aa: CASSQVPRGWTEAFF

v_gene: TRBV6-7
j_gene: TRBJ2-7
CDR3aa: CASSYFRFYEQYF

v_gene: TRBV4-1
j_gene: TRBJ1-2
CDR3aa: CASSHRPAGHGYTF

v_gene: TRBV15
j_gene: TRBJ1-5
CDR3aa: CATSQDRGQPQHF

v_gene: TRBV24-1
j_gene: TRBJ2-2
CDR3aa: CATSGGTYTGELFF

v_gene: TRBV5-1
j_gene: TRBJ2-7
CDR3aa: CASSRDRDGEQYF

v_gene: TRBV12-5
j_gene: TRBJ2-2
CDR3aa: CASGPGDRKTGELFF

v_gene: TRBV19
j_gene: TRBJ2-7
CDR3aa: CASSPHAVYEQYF